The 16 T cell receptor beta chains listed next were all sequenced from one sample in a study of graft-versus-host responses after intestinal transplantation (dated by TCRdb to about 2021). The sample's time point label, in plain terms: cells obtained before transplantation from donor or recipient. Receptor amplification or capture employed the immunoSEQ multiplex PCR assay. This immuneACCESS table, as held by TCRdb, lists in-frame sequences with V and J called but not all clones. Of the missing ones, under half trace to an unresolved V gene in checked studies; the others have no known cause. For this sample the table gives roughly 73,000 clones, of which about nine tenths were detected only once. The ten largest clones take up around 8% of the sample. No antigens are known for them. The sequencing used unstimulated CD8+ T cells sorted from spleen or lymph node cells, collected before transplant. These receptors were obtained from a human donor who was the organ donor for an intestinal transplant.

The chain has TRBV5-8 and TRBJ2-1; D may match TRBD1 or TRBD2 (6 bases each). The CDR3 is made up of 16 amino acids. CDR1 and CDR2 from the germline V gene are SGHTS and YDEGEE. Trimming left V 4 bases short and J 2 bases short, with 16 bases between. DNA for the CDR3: TGTGCCAGCAGCCCGAGTTGGGGGGCTACCTACAATGAGCAGTTCTTC. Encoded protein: CASSPSWGATYNEQFF.

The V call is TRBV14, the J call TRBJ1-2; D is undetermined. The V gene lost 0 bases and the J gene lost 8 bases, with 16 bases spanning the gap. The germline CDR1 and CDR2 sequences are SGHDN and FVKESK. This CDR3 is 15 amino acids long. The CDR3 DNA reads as TGTGCCAGCAGCCAAGAGAGATTTCCCAGACACGGCTACACCTTC. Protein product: CASSQERFPRHGYTF.

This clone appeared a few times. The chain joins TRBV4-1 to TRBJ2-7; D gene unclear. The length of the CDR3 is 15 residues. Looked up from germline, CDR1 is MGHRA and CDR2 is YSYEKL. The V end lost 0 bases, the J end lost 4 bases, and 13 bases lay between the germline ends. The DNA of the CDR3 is TGCGCCAGCAGCCAAGACGTATTCTCACTTTACGAGCAGTACTTC. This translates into CASSQDVFSLYEQYF.

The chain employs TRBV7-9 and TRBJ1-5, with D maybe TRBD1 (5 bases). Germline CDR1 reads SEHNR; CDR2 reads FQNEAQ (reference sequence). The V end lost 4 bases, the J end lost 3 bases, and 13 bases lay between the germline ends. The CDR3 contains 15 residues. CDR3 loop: CASSSGTTNNQPQHF. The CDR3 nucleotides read TGTGCCAGCAGCTCCGGGACGACTAACAATCAGCCCCAGCATTTT. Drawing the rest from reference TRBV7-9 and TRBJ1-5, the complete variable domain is DTGVSQNPRHKITKRGQNVTFRCDPISEHNRLYWYRQTLGQGPEFLTYFQNEAQLEKSRLLSDRFSAERPKGSFSTLEIQRTEQGDSAMYLCASSSGTTNNQPQHFGDGTRLSIL.

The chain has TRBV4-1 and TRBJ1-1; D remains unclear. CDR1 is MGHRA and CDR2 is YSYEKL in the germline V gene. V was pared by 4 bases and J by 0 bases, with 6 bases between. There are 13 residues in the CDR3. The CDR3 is CASSLTLNTEAFF. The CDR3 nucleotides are TGCGCCAGCAGCCTAACTTTGAACACTGAAGCTTTCTTT.

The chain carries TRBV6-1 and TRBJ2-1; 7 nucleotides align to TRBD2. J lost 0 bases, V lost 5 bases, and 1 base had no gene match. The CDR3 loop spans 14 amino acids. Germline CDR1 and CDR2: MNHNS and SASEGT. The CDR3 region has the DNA TGTGCCAGCAGTTCGGGGGGCTCCTACAATGAGCAGTTCTTC. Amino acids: CASSSGGSYNEQFF.

The CDR3 region is CASSHQVGGSKNIQYF. In nucleotides, the CDR3 is TGCGCCAGCAGCCACCAGGTGGGGGGTTCCAAAAACATTCAGTACTTC. The rearrangement uses TRBV4-1 and TRBJ2-4; D perhaps matches TRBD2 (6 bases). The germline gives CDR1 MGHRA, CDR2 YSYEKL. CDR3 length: 16 residues. The germline V and J ends were trimmed by 3 bases and 2 bases, with 14 bases remaining between them.

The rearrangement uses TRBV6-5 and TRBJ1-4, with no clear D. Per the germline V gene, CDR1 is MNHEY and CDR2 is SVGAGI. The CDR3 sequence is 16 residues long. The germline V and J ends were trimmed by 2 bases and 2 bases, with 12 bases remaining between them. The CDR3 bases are TGTGCCAGCAGTTACAGACTCCCGGGGACTAATGAAAAACTGTTTTTT. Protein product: CASSYRLPGTNEKLFF.

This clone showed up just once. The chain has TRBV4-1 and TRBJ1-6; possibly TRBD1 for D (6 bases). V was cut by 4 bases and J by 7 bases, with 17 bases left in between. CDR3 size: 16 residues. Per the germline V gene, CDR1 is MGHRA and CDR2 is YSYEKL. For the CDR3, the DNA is TGCGCCAGCAGCCCAGCGTGGGACACAGTGAATTCACCCCTCCACTTT. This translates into CASSPAWDTVNSPLHF.

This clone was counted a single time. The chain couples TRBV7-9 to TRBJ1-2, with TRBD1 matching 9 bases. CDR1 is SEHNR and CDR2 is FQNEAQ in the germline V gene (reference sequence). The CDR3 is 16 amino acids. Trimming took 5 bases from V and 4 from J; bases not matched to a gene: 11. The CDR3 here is CASSRDREFFGYGYTF. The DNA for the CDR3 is TGTGCCAGCAGCCGGGACAGGGAGTTCTTTGGCTATGGCTACACCTTC.

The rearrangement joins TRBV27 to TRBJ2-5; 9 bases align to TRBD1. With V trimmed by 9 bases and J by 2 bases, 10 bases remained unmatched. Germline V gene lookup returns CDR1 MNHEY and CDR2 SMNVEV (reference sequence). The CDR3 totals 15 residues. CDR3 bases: TGTGCCAGTAGACCGGGACAGGGTCGGCAAGAGACCCAGTACTTC. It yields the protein CASRPGQGRQETQYF.

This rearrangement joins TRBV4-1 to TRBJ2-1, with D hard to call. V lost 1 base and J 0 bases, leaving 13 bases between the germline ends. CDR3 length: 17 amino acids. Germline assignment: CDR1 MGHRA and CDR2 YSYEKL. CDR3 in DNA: TGCGCCAGCAGCCAAGTCCGCGATACATTCTCCTACAATGAGCAGTTCTTC. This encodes CASSQVRDTFSYNEQFF.

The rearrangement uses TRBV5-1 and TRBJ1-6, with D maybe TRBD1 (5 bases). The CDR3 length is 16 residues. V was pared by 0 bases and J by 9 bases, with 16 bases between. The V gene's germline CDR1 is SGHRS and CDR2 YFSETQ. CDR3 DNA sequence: TGCGCCAGCAGCTTGGCCGGGTCAGGGAGAAGTTCACCCCTCCACTTT. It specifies CASSLAGSGRSSPLHF.

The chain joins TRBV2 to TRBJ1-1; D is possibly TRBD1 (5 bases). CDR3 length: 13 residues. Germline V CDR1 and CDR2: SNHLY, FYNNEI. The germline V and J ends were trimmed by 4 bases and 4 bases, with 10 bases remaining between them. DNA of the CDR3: TGTGCCAGCAGTGTCTCCGGGACCACTGAAGCTTTCTTT. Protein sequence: CASSVSGTTEAFF.

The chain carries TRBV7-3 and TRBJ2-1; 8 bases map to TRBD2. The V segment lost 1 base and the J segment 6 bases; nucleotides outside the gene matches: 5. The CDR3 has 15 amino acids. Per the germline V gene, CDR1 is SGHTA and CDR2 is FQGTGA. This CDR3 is CASSLKAGGLNEQFF. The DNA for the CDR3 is TGTGCCAGCAGCTTAAAGGCGGGGGGCCTCAATGAGCAGTTCTTC.

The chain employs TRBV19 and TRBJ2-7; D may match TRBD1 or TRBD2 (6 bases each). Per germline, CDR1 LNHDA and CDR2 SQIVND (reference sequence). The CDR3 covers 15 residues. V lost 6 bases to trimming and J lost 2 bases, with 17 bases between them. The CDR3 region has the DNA TGTGCCAGTAGCCCTGAGGGGGGTATAACCTACGAGCAGTACTTC. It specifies CASSPEGGITYEQYF.